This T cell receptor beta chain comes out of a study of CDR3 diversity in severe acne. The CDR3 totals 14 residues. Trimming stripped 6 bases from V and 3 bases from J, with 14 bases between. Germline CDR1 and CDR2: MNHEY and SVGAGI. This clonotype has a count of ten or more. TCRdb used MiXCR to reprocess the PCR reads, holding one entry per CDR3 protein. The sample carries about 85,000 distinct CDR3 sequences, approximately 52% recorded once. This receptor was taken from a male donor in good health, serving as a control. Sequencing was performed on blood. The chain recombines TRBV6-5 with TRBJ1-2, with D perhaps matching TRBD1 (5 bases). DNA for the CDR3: TGTGCCAGCAGCCCTTTGCAGGGACACTATGGCTACACCTTC. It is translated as CASSPLQGHYGYTF.